This TCR beta chain is drawn from a study of sequential checkpoint blockade in melanoma. The method was immunoSEQ multiplex PCR; TCRdb's version includes in-frame clones alone and lacks a portion of them. The table lists 9,000 to 9,500 clones, roughly 28% of them singletons, with about 20% in the top ten. Regarding treatment: randomized to nivolumab then ipilimumab (arm A) or the reverse (arm B). This clone appeared a few times. An end of the junction differs from the germline gene, which may be a read error. Germline V gene lookup returns CDR1 LNHDA and CDR2 SQIVND (reference sequence). This CDR3 contains 14 residues.

The starting material was tumor tissue (inferred from file names), obtained from a patient given nivolumab and ipilimumab in sequence. This chain links TRBV19 with TRBJ1-4; D might be TRBD1 (5 bases). The sequence came from a human donor with melanoma. CDR3 sequence: CASSTTGTGSDLIF. The CDR3 DNA reads as TGTGCCAGTAGTACGACCGGGACGGGCAGCGACCTAATCTTT.